The 16 T cell receptor beta chains reported below all come from one sample, sequenced in a study of cytomegalovirus exposure and HLA in healthy donors. 13 Jbeta primers and 60 Vbeta primers were used for the PCR. Data came from immunoSEQ multiplex PCR; TCRdb stores just in-frame clones and leaves some out. The data show about 160,000 clones, roughly three quarters seen once. The sample taken for sequencing was PBMCs. Receptors were obtained from a man aged 35 to 55 in good health and CMV-seropositive.

The chain is built from TRBV6-4 and TRBJ2-3; no reliable D call. Trimming left V 0 bases short and J 2 bases short, with 6 bases between. The CDR3 length is 14 residues. In germline, CDR1 is MRHNA, CDR2 SNTAGT. This chain's CDR3 is CASSDSQDTDTQYF. In DNA form, the CDR3 reads TGTGCCAGCAGTGACTCGCAGGACACAGATACGCAGTATTTT.

The table lists this clone with a few counts. This chain joins TRBV5-4 and TRBJ1-2; D remains unclear. Trimming stripped 4 bases from V and 4 bases from J, with 11 bases between. Germline V gives CDR1 SGHNT, CDR2 YYREEE (reference sequence). This CDR3 contains 13 residues. CDR3 coding DNA: TGTGCCAGCAGCCCCCCCGGCGGCTATGGCTACACCTTC. Its protein is CASSPPGGYGYTF.

The rearrangement links TRBV29-1 to TRBJ2-7; D is perhaps TRBD1 (6 bases). The ends were cut back, 7 bases at V and 4 bases at J, with 14 bases in the middle. This CDR3 has 12 amino acids. Germline assignment: CDR1 SQVTM and CDR2 ANQGSEA. The CDR3 reads CSAAQGTYEQYF. In nucleotides, the CDR3 is TGCAGCGCTGCACAGGGTACGTACGAGCAGTACTTC.

This clone has only a few counts. The chain uses TRBV9 and TRBJ2-7, with D possibly matching TRBD2 (6 bases). Germline V gene data show CDR1 as SGDLS and CDR2 as YYNGEE. The CDR3 extends over 14 amino acids. V was clipped by 3 bases and J by 0 bases, with 10 bases between them. CDR3 sequence: CASSAGLSSYEQYF. The CDR3 DNA sequence: TGTGCCAGCAGCGCCGGACTAAGCTCCTACGAGCAGTACTTC.

J is TRBJ2-5 and V is TRBV5-1, with a weak D call TRBD1 (5 bases). The CDR3 has 14 residues. Trimming stripped 0 bases from V and 5 bases from J, with 11 bases between. Germline V gene lookup returns CDR1 SGHRS and CDR2 YFSETQ. CDR3 sequence (DNA): TGCGCCAGCAGCTTGGAAGGGGCTCGGGAGACCCAGTACTTC. The encoded protein is CASSLEGARETQYF. Looking up the rest from reference TRBV5-1 and TRBJ2-5 gives the full variable domain: KAGVTQTPRYLIKTRGQQVTLSCSPISGHRSVSWYQQTPGQGLQFLFEYFSETQRNKGNFPGRFSGRQFSNSRSEMNVSTLELGDSALYLCASSLEGARETQYFGPGTRLLVL.

The chain couples TRBV7-9 to TRBJ2-1, with 10 bases identical to TRBD2. The CDR3 spans 16 residues. The V gene end was trimmed by 0 bases and the J gene end by 8 bases; junction bases not matched to a gene: 7. CDR1 SEHNR and CDR2 FQNEAQ come from the germline V gene (reference sequence). CDR3 region: CASSLALLAGKHEQFF. Written as DNA, the CDR3 is TGTGCCAGCAGCTTAGCGTTACTAGCGGGGAAGCATGAGCAGTTCTTC.

The table lists this clone with a count of one. This chain links TRBV5-6 with TRBJ2-7; D not certain. The CDR3 has 13 amino acids. Per the germline V gene, CDR1 is SGHDT and CDR2 is YYEEEE. V was clipped by 2 bases and J by 1 base, with 7 bases between them. The CDR3 DNA is TGTGCCAGCAGCTTAGCTTGGTCCTACGAGCAGTACTTC. Translation: CASSLAWSYEQYF.

This clone appeared once. V usage is TRBV27 and J usage is TRBJ2-1, with 8 bases that match TRBD2. CDR1 and CDR2 (germline): MNHEY, SMNVEV (reference sequence). The CDR3 is made up of 15 amino acids. After removal of 7 bases from V and 4 bases from J, the junction contained 9 bases not matched to a gene. The CDR3 DNA is TGTGCCAGCAATCGAGCGGGGGCCACATACAATGAGCAGTTCTTC. Translated: CASNRAGATYNEQFF.

This clone was found once. V and J are TRBV7-9 and TRBJ1-2; the match to TRBD1 covers 8 bases. Germline V gene sequence: CDR1 SEHNR, CDR2 FQNEAQ (reference sequence). The CDR3 contains 16 residues. V was pared by 4 bases and J by 3 bases, with 10 bases of the junction left unmatched. This CDR3 is CASSSTQGAGDYGYTF. The CDR3 DNA follows: TGTGCCAGCAGCTCCACCCAGGGGGCGGGTGACTATGGCTACACCTTC.

V and J are TRBV4-2 and TRBJ2-1; TRBD2 matches 7 bases. Germline V gene sequence: CDR1 LGHNA, CDR2 YNFKEQ. The CDR3 is 15 residues long. Trimming removed 4 bases from V and 4 bases from J; junction bases left unmatched: 7. CDR3 loop: CASSPELALYNEQFF. The CDR3 nucleotides are TGTGCCAGCAGCCCCGAACTAGCGCTTTACAATGAGCAGTTCTTC.

The chain combines TRBV7-2 with TRBJ2-2; 9 nucleotides match TRBD1. The V segment lost 4 bases and the J segment 3 bases; nucleotides outside the gene matches: 3. Germline V CDR1 and CDR2: SGHTA, FQGNSA. This CDR3 contains 15 residues. The CDR3 spells CASSSQGAHTGELFF. CDR3 nucleotides: TGTGCCAGCAGCTCACAGGGGGCGCACACCGGGGAGCTGTTTTTT.

Worth noting for this clone: The same CDR3 is also encoded by other DNA sequences in this sample. The chain employs TRBV19 and TRBJ2-5, with D maybe TRBD2 (6 bases). Trimming left V 5 bases short and J 2 bases short, with 15 bases between. The germline CDR1 and CDR2 sequences are LNHDA and SQIVND (reference sequence). CDR3 length: 15 amino acids. The CDR3 bases are TGTGCCAGTAGTCTCAATTCCGGGAGTCAAGAGACCCAGTACTTC. This codes for CASSLNSGSQETQYF.

This clone turned up a few times. The chain links TRBV7-9 to TRBJ1-3; possible D gene TRBD1, 6 bases. Trimming pared 5 bases from V and 0 bases from J, leaving 11 bases between. Looked up from germline, CDR1 is SEHNR and CDR2 is FQNEAQ (reference sequence). CDR3 size: 15 residues. The CDR3: CASSLPGHSGNTIYF. The CDR3 DNA sequence: TGTGCCAGCAGCCTCCCGGGACACTCTGGAAACACCATATATTTT.

V usage is TRBV19 and J usage is TRBJ1-5, with 9 positions matching TRBD1. Unmatched junction bases numbered 3, after V lost 3 bases and J lost 6 bases. The CDR3 is 14 residues long. Germline V gene sequence: CDR1 LNHDA, CDR2 SQIVND (reference sequence). The CDR3 region has the DNA TGTGCCAGTAGTATTAGGACAGGGGTTCAGCCCCAGCATTTT. Translation: CASSIRTGVQPQHF. The complete variable domain, with remaining parts taken from reference TRBV19 and TRBJ1-5, reads DGGITQSPKYLFRKEGQNVTLSCEQNLNHDAMYWYRQDPGQGLRLIYYSQIVNDFQKGDIAEGYSVSREKKESFPLTVTSAQKNPTAFYLCASSIRTGVQPQHFGDGTRLSIL.

The chain employs TRBV7-6 and TRBJ2-5; 8 bases are a match to TRBD2. The germline CDR1 and CDR2 sequences are SGHVS and FNYEAQ. V was clipped by 2 bases and J by 2 bases; unmatched bases: 4. The CDR3 length is 15 residues. CDR3 DNA: TGTGCCAGCAGCTTATTTTCGGGGGGGCAAGAGACCCAGTACTTC. Residues: CASSLFSGGQETQYF.

This clone showed up just once. The V gene is TRBV15, the J gene TRBJ1-2; 9 bases agree with TRBD1. After removal of 4 bases from V and 7 bases from J, the junction contained 7 bases not matched to a gene. The CDR3 is 14 residues long. In germline, CDR1 is LNHNV, CDR2 YYDKDF (reference sequence). CDR3 protein: CATSKDRGLSGYTF. As DNA, the CDR3 is TGTGCCACCAGCAAGGACAGGGGACTGAGTGGCTACACCTTC.